These 10 T cell receptor beta chains originate from one sample sequenced in a study of T cell responses to AZD1222 COVID-19 vaccine. Repertoires were generated with immunoSEQ multiplex PCR, while TCRdb's copy carries only in-frame clones and drops some. The sample consists of around 170,000 clones, around 90% of them appearing once. Specimen: peripheral blood, collected on day 0 of AZD1222 vaccination. The receptor source for this set is an adult in good health.

The J gene is TRBJ2-5, the V gene TRBV29-1; TRBD2 matches at 14 bases. The CDR3 loop spans 17 amino acids. Germline values: CDR1 SQVTM, CDR2 ANQGSEA. The trim removed 7 bases at V and 0 bases at J, leaving 10 bases unmatched. The chain's CDR3 is CSGSSGTSGGYQETQYF. The CDR3 nucleotides are TGCAGCGGCTCCTCCGGGACTAGCGGGGGATACCAAGAGACCCAGTACTTC.

The chain carries TRBV9 and TRBJ2-1; TRBD2 matches 13 bases. The length of the CDR3 is 15 residues. Looked up from germline, CDR1 is SGDLS and CDR2 is YYNGEE. Unmatched junction bases numbered 4, after V lost 3 bases and J lost 7 bases. This CDR3 is CASSETSGGWNEQFF. The CDR3 nucleotides are TGTGCCAGCAGCGAGACTAGCGGGGGGTGGAATGAGCAGTTCTTC.

This clone is a singleton in its sample. V gene TRBV5-6 combines with J gene TRBJ2-7, with TRBD2 as a possible D gene (6 bases). Per the germline V gene, CDR1 is SGHDT and CDR2 is YYEEEE. The CDR3 length is 13 residues. The ends were cut back, 5 bases at V and 4 bases at J, with 13 bases in the middle. CDR3 bases: TGTGCCAGCAGTCTCGGGGGTCGGTACGAGCAGTACTTC. Amino acid sequence: CASSLGGRYEQYF.

V and J are TRBV6-5 and TRBJ2-1, with D possibly TRBD1 on 5 matching bases. The CDR3 totals 12 residues. Trimming left V 6 bases short and J 8 bases short, with 11 bases between. CDR1 and CDR2 (germline): MNHEY, SVGAGI. The CDR3 region has the DNA TGTGCCAGCAGAGGACAAGGGGATGAGCAGTTCTTC. Protein product: CASRGQGDEQFF.

The CDR3: CASSFSQGNTEAFF. Here the CDR3 DNA reads TGTGCCAGCAGTTTTTCTCAGGGCAACACTGAAGCTTTCTTT. J is TRBJ1-1 and V is TRBV28; D possibly corresponds to TRBD1 (5 bases). Trimming took off 3 bases at V and 2 bases at J, with 10 bases between the two ends. The CDR3 covers 14 residues. Germline V gene data show CDR1 as MDHEN and CDR2 as SYDVKM.

The CDR3 DNA reads as TGTGCCATCAGATCGGGGGCCGATCAGCCCCAGCATTTT. It specifies CAIRSGADQPQHF. The chain couples TRBV28 to TRBJ1-5; D is perhaps TRBD1 (6 bases). Trimming cost V 10 bases and J 5 bases, with 15 bases left between them. Germline V gene data show CDR1 as MDHEN and CDR2 as SYDVKM. The CDR3 contains 13 residues.

The V gene is TRBV6-2 or TRBV6-3, the J gene TRBJ1-3; D possibly corresponds to TRBD1 (6 bases). There are 14 residues in the CDR3. Germline CDR1 reads MNHEY; CDR2 reads SVGEGT. Trimming pared 6 bases from V and 2 bases from J, leaving 11 bases between. The CDR3: CASSRTGTGNTIYF. The CDR3 DNA follows: TGTGCCAGCAGCCGCACAGGGACTGGAAACACCATATATTTT.

The chain has TRBV3-1 (or the pseudogene TRBV3-2) and TRBJ2-7, with TRBD2 matching 13 bases. Per the germline V gene, CDR1 is LGHDT and CDR2 is YNNKEL (reference sequence). After removal of 3 bases from V and 2 bases from J, the junction contained 4 bases not matched to a gene. The CDR3 contains 16 residues. The CDR3 loop is CASSHPGLAGAYEQYF. The CDR3 DNA follows: TGTGCCAGCAGCCATCCAGGACTAGCGGGGGCCTACGAGCAGTACTTC.

Only one count was recorded for this clone. V usage is TRBV4-3 and J usage is TRBJ1-4; D is undetermined. From germline, CDR1 is LGHNA and CDR2 YSLEER. CDR3 length equals 15 residues. Trimming took 2 bases from V and 8 from J, leaving 15 bases between them. DNA of the CDR3: TGCGCCAGCAGCCAATCGAGTCTCTTACGGGAAAAACTGTTTTTT. Translating gives CASSQSSLLREKLFF.

The rearrangement joins TRBV7-3 to TRBJ2-2, with a weak D call TRBD1 (5 bases). Trimming removed 5 bases from V and 6 bases from J, with 19 bases in between. The CDR3 extends over 16 amino acids. Germline loops: CDR1 SGHTA, CDR2 FQGTGA. Here the CDR3 DNA reads TGTGCCAGCAGCCAAAACCCAGGGAACAACCCCGGGGAGCTGTTTTTT. Translated, it gives CASSQNPGNNPGELFF.